This T cell receptor (beta chain) stems from a study of cytomegalovirus exposure and HLA in healthy donors. In the PCR, 60 Vbeta and 13 Jbeta primers were used. Sequencing used immunoSEQ multiplex PCR; TCRdb keeps in-frame clones, though not all of them. The table shows some 180,000 clones, with approximately 78% occurring only once. V lost 2 bases and J lost 5, with 15 bases in between. This CDR3 is built from 16 residues. Germline values: CDR1 MDHEN, CDR2 SYDVKM. This clonotype was sampled from a woman under 40 in good health and CMV-seropositive. The rearrangement joins TRBV28 to TRBJ2-2; TRBD1 is a possible D gene (6 bases). Input material: PBMCs. CDR3 loop: CASSLGDTPVTGELFF. DNA for the CDR3: TGTGCCAGCAGTTTAGGGGACACACCAGTAACCGGGGAGCTGTTTTTT.